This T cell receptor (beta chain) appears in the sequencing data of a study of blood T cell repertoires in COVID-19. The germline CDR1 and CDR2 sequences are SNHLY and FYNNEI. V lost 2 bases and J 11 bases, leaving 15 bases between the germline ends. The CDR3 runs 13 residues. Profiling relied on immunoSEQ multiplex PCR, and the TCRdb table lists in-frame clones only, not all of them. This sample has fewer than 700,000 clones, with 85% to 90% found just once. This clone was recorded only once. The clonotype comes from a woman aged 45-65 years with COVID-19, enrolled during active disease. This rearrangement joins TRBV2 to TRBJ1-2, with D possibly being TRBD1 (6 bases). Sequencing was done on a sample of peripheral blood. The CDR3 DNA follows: TGTGCCAGCAGTGAATGGGGGGGCATCGGATACACCTTC. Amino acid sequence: CASSEWGGIGYTF.